There are a few counts of the clone carrying this T cell receptor beta chain. What it binds is unknown. The length of the CDR3 is 14 residues. With 3 bases clipped from V and 8 bases from J, the junction kept 7 bases outside the gene matches. The germline gives CDR1 SGDLS, CDR2 YYNGEE. This specimen comes from a study of T cells in localized non-small cell lung cancer. Study observations and caveats: Uninvolved adjacent lung, not tumor, had the highest T cell clonality.

Sequenced by immunoSEQ multiplex PCR; TCRdb stores in-frame clones only, minus some. The repertoire has 30,000 or so clones, 80% to 95% of them found once; the top ten carry about 28%. The chain is built from TRBV9 and TRBJ1-2; 10 nucleotides agree with TRBD1. The sequence was obtained from an older female donor with stage I lung adenocarcinoma. The sample here was peripheral blood, taken before any cancer treatment. The CDR3: CASSARDRGEGYTF. The CDR3 DNA reads TGTGCCAGCAGCGCGAGGGACAGGGGAGAGGGCTACACCTTC.